These T cell receptor beta chains were read from a single sample in a study of response to subunit inactivated influenza vaccine. Each CDR3 protein gets one entry after TCRdb re-called the RT-PCR reads with MiXCR. The sample lists 500,000 to 550,000 distinct CDR3 sequences, 7.6% occurring once. Sequences were derived from PBMCs from blood, sampled around 25 months after vaccination. All receptors derive from a man aged 45-69 years who received an inactivated influenza vaccine. The CDR3 runs from the conserved cysteine through the conserved F or W. A D gene is named only where the DNA matches it firmly. Size is stated for part of the rows, as once, few or many counts, or as a class when the clone is expanded.

TRBV29-1	NA	TRBD2	TRBJ2-7	CSVDNRAGRPYEQYF	TGCAGCGTTGATAATCGAGCGGGGCGCCCCTACGAGCAGTACTTC
TRBV20-1	many	NA	TRBJ2-1	CSAGNPSYNEQFF	TGCAGTGCTGGCAATCCCTCCTACAATGAGCAGTTCTTC
TRBV14	few	NA	TRBJ2-2	CASSQGRGATTGELFF	TGTGCCAGCAGCCAAGGCCGGGGGGCGACGACCGGGGAGCTGTTTTTT
TRBV20-1	NA	TRBD2	TRBJ2-5	CSALAGVETQYF	TGCAGTGCCCTAGCGGGAGTGGAGACCCAGTACTTC
TRBV11-2	few	TRBD1	TRBJ1-2	CASSLGPFGQGGYGYTF	TGTGCCAGCAGCTTAGGTCCCTTTGGACAGGGTGGCTATGGCTACACCTTC
TRBV7-2	few	NA	TRBJ2-3	CASSLVAGAVSGTDTQYF	TGTGCCAGCAGCTTAGTCGCCGGGGCGGTTAGCGGCACAGATACGCAGTATTTT
TRBV27	few	TRBD2	TRBJ2-7	CASSPRPPGLAGISSYEQYF	TGTGCCAGCAGTCCCCGTCCACCGGGACTAGCGGGGATAAGCTCCTACGAGCAGTACTTC
TRBV11-2	NA	NA	TRBJ2-5	CASSLGRQLETQYF	TGTGCCAGCAGCTTAGGCCGACAGTTAGAGACCCAGTACTTC
TRBV12-3/TRBV12-4	many	NA	TRBJ2-2	CASSLDYRNTGELFF	TGTGCCAGCAGTTTAGACTACAGGAACACCGGGGAGCTGTTTTTT
TRBV12-3/TRBV12-4	NA	TRBD1	TRBJ1-1	CASSLWGTGNTEAFF	TGTGCCAGCAGTTTATGGGGGACAGGGAACACTGAAGCTTTCTTT
TRBV4-3	NA	TRBD1	TRBJ1-2	CASSQPGTGWAGYTF	TGCGCCAGCAGCCAGCCCGGGACAGGGTGGGCTGGCTACACCTTC
TRBV7-2	few	TRBD1	TRBJ1-4	CASSLRDRVFEKLFF	TGTGCCAGCAGCCTCCGGGACAGGGTTTTTGAAAAACTGTTTTTT
TRBV20-1	NA	NA	TRBJ2-1	CSAHNLPYNEQFF	TGCAGTGCCCATAATTTACCCTACAATGAGCAGTTCTTC
TRBV28	many	TRBD1	TRBJ2-2	CASKTDRDRNGELFF	TGTGCCAGCAAGACAGACAGGGACAGAAACGGGGAGCTGTTTTTT
TRBV5-1	many	NA	TRBJ2-1	CASSLEAASYNEQFF	TGCGCCAGCAGCTTGGAAGCGGCCTCCTACAATGAGCAGTTCTTC
TRBV12-3/TRBV12-4	few	TRBD2	TRBJ2-2	CASSLAGSRTGELFF	TGTGCCAGCAGCCTAGCGGGGAGCCGAACCGGGGAGCTGTTTTTT
TRBV5-1	few	NA	TRBJ2-6	CASSPGTQGIVSGANVLTF	TGCGCCAGCAGCCCCGGGACCCAGGGGATAGTCTCTGGGGCCAACGTCCTGACTTTC
TRBV20-1	NA	NA	TRBJ1-3	CSARDAGAGNTIYF	TGCAGTGCTAGAGATGCGGGGGCTGGAAACACCATATATTTT
TRBV20-1	few	NA	TRBJ1-3	CSARDSRVYTIYF	TGCAGTGCTAGGGACAGCCGTGTGTACACCATATATTTT
TRBV9	many	NA	TRBJ2-7	CASSVGGGPIDGGEQYF	TGTGCCAGCAGCGTAGGAGGGGGACCAATCGACGGCGGAGAGCAGTACTTC
TRBV29-1	few	TRBD1	TRBJ2-5	CSVGTGRETQYF	TGCAGCGTGGGGACAGGGAGGGAGACCCAGTACTTC
TRBV3-1	NA	TRBD2	TRBJ2-5	CASSQRLAGLGYF	TGTGCCAGCAGCCAAAGGCTAGCGGGCCTGGGGTACTTC
TRBV20-1	NA	TRBD2	TRBJ2-1	CSASPLGREANNEQFF	TGCAGTGCTAGCCCCCTCGGGCGGGAGGCGAACAATGAGCAGTTCTTC
TRBV10-3	NA	TRBD2	TRBJ2-3	CASRPGVASGATDTQYF	TGTGCCTCCAGGCCGGGGGTGGCTAGCGGGGCCACAGATACGCAGTATTTT
TRBV11-1	NA	NA	TRBJ2-5	CASSPVGRYLQETQYF	TGTGCCAGCAGCCCAGTCGGCAGGTACTTACAAGAGACCCAGTACTTC
TRBV12-3/TRBV12-4	NA	NA	TRBJ2-3	CASSPPGARDTQYF	TGTGCCAGCAGTCCCCCTGGGGCGAGAGATACGCAGTATTTT
TRBV5-1	few	TRBD2	TRBJ2-1	CASSLRTSGGANNEQFF	TGCGCCAGCAGCCTGCGGACTAGCGGGGGGGCCAATAATGAGCAGTTCTTC
TRBV5-1	few	TRBD1	TRBJ2-2	CASSRTDSGTATGELFF	TGCGCCAGCAGCCGGACCGACTCCGGGACAGCCACCGGGGAGCTGTTTTTT
TRBV5-4	few	NA	TRBJ2-3	CASSLGGQNGDTQYF	TGTGCCAGCAGCTTGGGGGGTCAGAACGGGGATACGCAGTATTTT
TRBV6-5	many	TRBD2	TRBJ2-7	CASSNPGTSGEQYF	TGTGCCAGCAGTAACCCCGGGACTAGCGGGGAGCAGTACTTC
TRBV27	NA	NA	TRBJ1-1	CASSSPPENTEAFF	TGTGCCAGCAGTTCTCCCCCAGAGAACACTGAAGCTTTCTTT
TRBV28	many	NA	TRBJ2-7	CASSFWGYEQYF	TGTGCCAGCAGTTTTTGGGGGTACGAGCAGTACTTC
TRBV5-1	few	NA	TRBJ2-1	CASTAAWRGNEQFF	TGCGCCAGCACCGCCGCCTGGCGGGGCAATGAGCAGTTCTTC
TRBV7-8	few	NA	TRBJ2-7	CASSLYRESHEQYF	TGTGCCAGCAGCTTATACAGGGAAAGCCACGAGCAGTACTTC
TRBV6-2/TRBV6-3	NA	TRBD2	TRBJ2-2	CASSSLILTSGRNNGELFF	TGTGCCAGCAGTTCCCTGATTTTGACTAGCGGGAGGAATAACGGGGAGCTGTTTTTT
TRBV7-9	many	TRBD1	TRBJ2-3	CASSPLQGAADTQYF	TGTGCCAGCAGCCCCTTGCAGGGGGCCGCAGATACGCAGTATTTT
TRBV5-5	few	NA	TRBJ1-1	CASSLVGLMTEAFF	TGTGCCAGCAGCTTGGTAGGGTTGATGACTGAAGCTTTCTTT
TRBV29-1	medium-sized	NA	TRBJ1-2	CSVAVISNYGYTF	TGCAGCGTCGCGGTCATATCTAACTATGGCTACACCTTC
TRBV7-2	many	NA	TRBJ2-7	CASSLNAYEQYF	TGTGCCAGCAGCTTAAACGCCTACGAGCAGTACTTC
TRBV28	few	NA	TRBJ2-1	CASSPREGGGSYNEQFF	TGTGCCAGCAGTCCCCGTGAAGGGGGAGGCTCCTACAATGAGCAGTTCTTC
TRBV7-9	many	NA	TRBJ1-1	CASSLKDKAFF	TGTGCCAGCAGCTTAAAGGATAAAGCTTTCTTT
TRBV12-3/TRBV12-4	many	NA	TRBJ2-7	CASRGPGPPEEQYF	TGTGCCAGCAGGGGACCGGGACCCCCCGAGGAGCAGTACTTC
TRBV20-1	NA	TRBD2	TRBJ2-1	CSAKKAFSGLAINNEQFF	TGCAGTGCCAAGAAGGCCTTCTCTGGACTAGCGATCAACAATGAGCAGTTCTTC
TRBV3-1	NA	NA	TRBJ2-7	CASSQDPGESAYEQYF	TGTGCCAGCAGCCAAGATCCAGGGGAATCGGCCTACGAGCAGTACTTC
TRBV7-2	few	NA	TRBJ2-1	CASSFLYGNEQFF	TGTGCCAGCAGCTTCCTCTACGGCAATGAGCAGTTCTTC
TRBV20-1	many	NA	TRBJ1-1	CSAIGYTEAFF	TGCAGTGCTATCGGGTACACTGAAGCTTTCTTT
TRBV14	NA	NA	TRBJ1-5	CASSQSPDQPQHF	TGTGCCAGCAGCCAGTCCCCTGATCAGCCCCAGCATTTT
TRBV4-2	NA	TRBD2	TRBJ2-6	CASSQAFTSGAISGANVLTF	TGTGCCAGCAGCCAAGCATTTACTAGCGGGGCTATCTCTGGGGCCAACGTCCTGACTTTC
TRBV11-2	many	NA	TRBJ2-1	CASSWGLWGPSNEQFF	TGTGCCAGCAGCTGGGGGCTGTGGGGGCCTTCCAATGAGCAGTTCTTC
TRBV5-4	many	NA	TRBJ1-2	CASSLRTANYGYTF	TGTGCCAGCAGCTTGAGGACAGCTAACTATGGCTACACCTTC
TRBV7-9	NA	TRBD1	TRBJ1-4	CASSLEAGGGEKLFF	TGTGCCAGCAGCTTAGAGGCAGGGGGCGGTGAAAAACTGTTTTTT